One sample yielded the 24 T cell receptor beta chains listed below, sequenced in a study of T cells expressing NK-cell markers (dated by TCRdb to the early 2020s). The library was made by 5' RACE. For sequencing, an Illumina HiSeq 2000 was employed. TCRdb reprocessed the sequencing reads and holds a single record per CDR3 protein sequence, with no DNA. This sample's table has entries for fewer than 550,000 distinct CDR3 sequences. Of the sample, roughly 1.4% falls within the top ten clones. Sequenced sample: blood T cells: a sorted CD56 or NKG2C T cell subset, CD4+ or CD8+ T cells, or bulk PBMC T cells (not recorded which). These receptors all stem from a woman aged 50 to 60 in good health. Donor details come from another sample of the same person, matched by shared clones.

The CDR3: CAISEGGSNEQFF. The chain combines TRBV10-3 with TRBJ2-1; TCRdb returns TRBD1, unconfirmable since there is no DNA. Germline CDR1 ENHRY, CDR2 SYGVKD. The CDR3 is made up of 13 amino acids.

The CDR3 protein is CASSLVQGGGDTQYF. This chain joins TRBV5-1 and TRBJ2-3. The CDR3 sequence is 15 residues long. Germline V lookup: CDR1 SGHRS, CDR2 YFSETQ.

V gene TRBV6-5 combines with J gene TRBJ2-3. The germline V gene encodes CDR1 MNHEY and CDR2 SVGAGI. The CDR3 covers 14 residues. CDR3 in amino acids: CASSYSDSFQTQYF.

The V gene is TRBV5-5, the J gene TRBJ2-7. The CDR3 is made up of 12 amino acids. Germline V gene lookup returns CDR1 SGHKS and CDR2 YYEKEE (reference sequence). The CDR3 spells CASSSGVVEQYF.

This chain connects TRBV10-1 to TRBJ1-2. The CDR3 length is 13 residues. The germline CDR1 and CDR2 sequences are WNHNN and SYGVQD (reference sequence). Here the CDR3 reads CASSESRTGGYTF.

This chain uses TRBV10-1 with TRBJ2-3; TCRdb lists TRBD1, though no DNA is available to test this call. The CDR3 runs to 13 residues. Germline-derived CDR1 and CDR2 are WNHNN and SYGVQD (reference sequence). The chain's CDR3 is CASSTGGPDTQYF.

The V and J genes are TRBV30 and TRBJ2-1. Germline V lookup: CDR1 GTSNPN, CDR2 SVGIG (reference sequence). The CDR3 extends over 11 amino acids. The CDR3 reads CACGSVVEQFF. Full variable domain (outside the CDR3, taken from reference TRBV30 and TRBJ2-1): SQTIHQWPATLVQPVGSPLSLECTVEGTSNPNLYWYRQAAGRGLQLLFYSVGIGQISSEVPQNLSASRPQDRQFILSSKKLLLSDSGFYLCACGSVVEQFFGPGTRLTVL.

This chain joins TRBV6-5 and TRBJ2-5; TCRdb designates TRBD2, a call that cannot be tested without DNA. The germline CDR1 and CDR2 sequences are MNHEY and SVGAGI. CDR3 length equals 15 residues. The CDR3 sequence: CASSYSLIGGETQYF.

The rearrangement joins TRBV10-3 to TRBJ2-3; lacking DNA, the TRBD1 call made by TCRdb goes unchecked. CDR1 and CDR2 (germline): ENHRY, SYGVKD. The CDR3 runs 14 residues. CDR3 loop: CAITGRQGQDTQYF.

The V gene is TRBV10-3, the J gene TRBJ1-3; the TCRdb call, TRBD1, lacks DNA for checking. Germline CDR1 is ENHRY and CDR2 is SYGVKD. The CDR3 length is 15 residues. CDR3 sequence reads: CAIRPSSDRTNTIYF.

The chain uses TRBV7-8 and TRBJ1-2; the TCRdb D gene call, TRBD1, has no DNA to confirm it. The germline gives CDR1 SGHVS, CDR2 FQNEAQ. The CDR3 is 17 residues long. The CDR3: CASSLGWGGLTNYGYTF.

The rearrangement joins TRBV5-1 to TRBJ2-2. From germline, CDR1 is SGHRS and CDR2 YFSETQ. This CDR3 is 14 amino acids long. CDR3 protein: CASSLVWESTELFF.

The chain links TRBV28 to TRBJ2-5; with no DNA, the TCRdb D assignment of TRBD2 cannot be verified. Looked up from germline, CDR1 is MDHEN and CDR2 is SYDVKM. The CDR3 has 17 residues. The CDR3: CASSFPTSGRAWETQYF.

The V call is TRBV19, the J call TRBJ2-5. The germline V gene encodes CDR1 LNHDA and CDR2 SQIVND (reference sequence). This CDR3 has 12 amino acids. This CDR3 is CASNRLGETQYF. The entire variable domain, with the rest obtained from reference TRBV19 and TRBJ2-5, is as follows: DGGITQSPKYLFRKEGQNVTLSCEQNLNHDAMYWYRQDPGQGLRLIYYSQIVNDFQKGDIAEGYSVSREKKESFPLTVTSAQKNPTAFYLCASNRLGETQYFGPGTRLLVL.

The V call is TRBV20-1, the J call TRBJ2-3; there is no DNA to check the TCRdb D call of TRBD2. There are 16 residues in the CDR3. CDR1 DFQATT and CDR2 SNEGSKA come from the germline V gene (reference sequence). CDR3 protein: CSARRGWREGTDTQYF.

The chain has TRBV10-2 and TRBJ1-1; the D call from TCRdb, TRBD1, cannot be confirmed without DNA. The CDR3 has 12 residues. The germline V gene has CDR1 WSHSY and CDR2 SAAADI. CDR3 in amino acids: CASRGGTVEAFF.

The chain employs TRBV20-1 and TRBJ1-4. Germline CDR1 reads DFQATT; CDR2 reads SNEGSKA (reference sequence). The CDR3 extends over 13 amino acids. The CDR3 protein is CSASEGYREKLFF.

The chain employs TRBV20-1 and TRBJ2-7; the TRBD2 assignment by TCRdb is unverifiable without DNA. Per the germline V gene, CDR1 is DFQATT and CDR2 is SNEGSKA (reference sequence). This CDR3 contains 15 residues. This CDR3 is CSAEPLWREGNEQYF.

CDR3 residues: CATSSTSLGTSGSTSTDTQYF. The V gene is TRBV11-2, the J gene TRBJ2-3; TCRdb's D gene call, TRBD2, goes unchecked for lack of DNA. Per germline, CDR1 SGHAT and CDR2 FQNNGV. The CDR3 is 21 amino acids.

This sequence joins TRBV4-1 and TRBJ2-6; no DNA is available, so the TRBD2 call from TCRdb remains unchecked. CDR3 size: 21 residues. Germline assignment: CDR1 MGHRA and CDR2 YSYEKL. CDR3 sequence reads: CASSQNPLGEDQSSGANVLTF.

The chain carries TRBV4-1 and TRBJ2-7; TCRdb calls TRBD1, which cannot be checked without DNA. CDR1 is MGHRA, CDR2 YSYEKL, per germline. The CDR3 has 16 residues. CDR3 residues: CASSQSGWGEKYEQYF.

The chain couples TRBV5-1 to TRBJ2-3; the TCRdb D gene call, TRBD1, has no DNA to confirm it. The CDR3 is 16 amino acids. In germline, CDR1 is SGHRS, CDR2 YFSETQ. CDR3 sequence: CASSLEDRVTADTQYF.

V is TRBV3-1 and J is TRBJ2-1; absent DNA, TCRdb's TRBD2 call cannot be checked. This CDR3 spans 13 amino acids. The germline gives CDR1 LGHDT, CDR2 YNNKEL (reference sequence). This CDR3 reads CASSTSGMNEQFF.

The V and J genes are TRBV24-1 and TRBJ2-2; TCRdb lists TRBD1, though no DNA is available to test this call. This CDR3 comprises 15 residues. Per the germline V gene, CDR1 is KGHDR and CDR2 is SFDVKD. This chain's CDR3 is CATSDHKGARGELFF.